The present T cell receptor (beta chain) was sequenced within a study of OX40 agonist ivuxolimab in advanced cancers. Study context: People in dose escalation had one of these cancers: hepatocellular carcinoma, melanoma, renal cell or head and neck cancer.

The V and J ends lost 5 bases and 7 bases, in that order; junction bases with no gene match: 4. The V gene's germline CDR1 is SEHNR and CDR2 FQNEAQ (reference sequence). This CDR3 is built from 13 residues. Measured with immunoSEQ multiplex PCR; TCRdb has only the in-frame clones, and not every one. This table holds 9,500 to 15,000 clones, roughly 80% found once. By share, this clone counts as medium-sized. Autoimmune disease history or systemic immunosuppression was exclusionary. Samples of blood were obtained at baseline, on cycle 4 day 1, and on cycle 7 day 1. The chain combines TRBV7-9 with TRBJ1-4, with 7 bases identical to TRBD1. This sample comprised CD4+ or CD8+ T cells sorted from blood, obtained in a trial of the OX40 agonist ivuxolimab. The source of this sequence is an adult with an advanced solid tumor such as melanoma, head and neck, liver or kidney cancer. For the CDR3, the DNA is TGTGCCAGCAGCCCCCGACAGGGTGAAAAACTGTTTTTT. It is translated as CASSPRQGEKLFF.